This record covers a single T cell receptor (beta chain). The germline CDR1 and CDR2 sequences are SNHLY and FYNNEI. The CDR3 runs 22 residues. V shed 6 bases and J shed 2 bases, with 38 bases lying between them. These data are taken from a study of cytomegalovirus exposure and HLA in healthy donors. Study details: Counted in an early data release were approximately 85 million unique TCRs from HLA-typed donors.

The PCR was carried out with 60 Vbeta primers and 13 Jbeta primers. Using immunoSEQ multiplex PCR, the repertoire was profiled, and TCRdb retains in-frame clones only, with some absent. The profile shows 45,000 to 70,000 clones, about 80% of them singletons. This receptor was taken from a man in his forties or fifties in good health and CMV-seronegative. The material sequenced was PBMCs. The chain recombines TRBV2 with TRBJ2-7, with D perhaps being TRBD1 or TRBD2 (9 bases each). In DNA form, the CDR3 reads TGTGCCAGCAGCCCGACAGGGGGGAAAGGGAACATTAAGCGGGGGGCGCCCTACGAGCAGTACTTC. It encodes CASSPTGGKGNIKRGAPYEQYF.